The 31 T cell receptor beta chains reported below all come from one sample, sequenced in a study of T cells in Graves' hyperthyroidism and ophthalmopathy. Amplified TCR beta CDR3 regions derived from RNA transcripts. Researchers ran a first-round RT-PCR on the TCR CDR3 using the HTBI primer set. TCRdb reprocessed the multiplex PCR reads via MiXCR and lists one record per CDR3 protein. The sample holds about 410,000 distinct CDR3 sequences, 14% to 15% seen once. Material: blood. The receptor set was obtained from a man aged 18 to 35 with Graves' ophthalmopathy.

CDR3 sequence (DNA): TGTGCCAGCAGTTACGGGGCAGGGGGCCCCTACGAGCAGTACTTC. The encoded protein is CASSYGAGGPYEQYF. V is TRBV6-5 and J is TRBJ2-7, with 8 positions matching TRBD1. The CDR3 is 15 residues long. Per germline, CDR1 MNHEY and CDR2 SVGAGI. The V and J ends lost 2 bases and 2 bases, in that order; junction bases with no gene match: 5.

This clonotype was found many times. The chain uses TRBV10-1 and TRBJ2-3; the D is unclear. CDR3 length equals 13 residues. V lost 2 bases and J lost 0, with 3 bases in between. The germline V gene encodes CDR1 WNHNN and CDR2 SYGVQD (reference sequence). CDR3 amino acids: CASSEGSTDTQYF. CDR3 DNA sequence: TGCGCCAGCAGTGAGGGGAGCACAGATACGCAGTATTTT.

This clonotype was seen repeatedly, ten times or more. The chain has TRBV12-3 or TRBV12-4 and TRBJ2-4; D not certain. The CDR3 is 14 amino acids. Trimming pared 6 bases from V and 2 bases from J, leaving 11 bases between. Here the CDR3 DNA reads TGTGCCAGCAGCGTCCTAGGTACCAAAAACATTCAGTACTTC. This encodes CASSVLGTKNIQYF.

This clonotype appeared many times. The rearrangement joins TRBV6-1 to TRBJ2-2; D unresolved. Per germline, CDR1 MNHNS and CDR2 SASEGT. V was cut by 5 bases and J by 5 bases, with 12 bases left in between. The CDR3 is made up of 14 amino acids. The CDR3: CASSPSLRTGELFF. As DNA, the CDR3 is TGTGCCAGCAGTCCCAGCCTGCGGACCGGGGAGCTGTTTTTT.

This chain connects TRBV6-2 or TRBV6-3 to TRBJ2-1, with 14 bases fitting TRBD2. The CDR3 length is 15 residues. Germline lookup yields CDR1 MNHEY and CDR2 SVGEGT. The V segment lost 10 bases and the J segment 4 bases; nucleotides outside the gene matches: 6. The CDR3 nucleotides are TGTGCCATCGCGACTAGCGGGGGGGCATACAATGAGCAGTTCTTC. Protein product: CAIATSGGAYNEQFF.

This clonotype showed up many times. The chain has TRBV20-1 and TRBJ2-7, with D hard to call. V was shortened by 6 bases and J by 2 bases, with 17 bases between the two germline ends. Looked up from germline, CDR1 is DFQATT and CDR2 is SNEGSKA (reference sequence). This CDR3 spans 14 amino acids. CDR3 coding DNA: TGCAGTGCCCCCGAGACTGTAGACCCCTACGAGCAGTACTTC. It translates to CSAPETVDPYEQYF.

The chain couples TRBV20-1 to TRBJ1-6; no clear D gene. The CDR3 loop spans 16 amino acids. V lost 4 bases and J 9 bases, leaving 22 bases between the germline ends. Germline CDR1 is DFQATT and CDR2 is SNEGSKA (reference sequence). In DNA form, the CDR3 reads TGCAGTGCTATTCGGCCAGGTGGGAGCAACAGTTCACCCCTCCACTTT. Its translation is CSAIRPGGSNSSPLHF.

This clonotype showed up many times. This chain links TRBV3-1 with TRBJ2-7, with 9 positions matching TRBD1. Per germline, CDR1 LGHDT and CDR2 YNNKEL (reference sequence). The CDR3 is 15 amino acids. V was pared by 1 base and J by 0 bases, with 1 base of the junction left unmatched. The DNA of the CDR3 is TGTGCCAGCAGCCAAGGACAGGGGGTCTCCTACGAGCAGTACTTC. It is translated as CASSQGQGVSYEQYF.

This clonotype appeared many times. The rearrangement uses TRBV5-1 and TRBJ1-6, with D possibly TRBD1 on 5 matching bases. In germline, CDR1 is SGHRS, CDR2 YFSETQ. Trimming removed 4 bases from V and 11 bases from J, with 13 bases in between. The CDR3 sequence is 13 residues long. CDR3 nucleotide sequence: TGCGCCAGCAGCAACGAGGGGTGGGCACCCCTCCACTTT. Protein product: CASSNEGWAPLHF.

The table lists this clonotype with many counts. The rearrangement links TRBV7-3 to TRBJ2-1; D is unclear. CDR1 is SGHTA, CDR2 FQGTGA, per germline. V was cut by 5 bases and J by 9 bases, with 14 bases left in between. The CDR3 runs 13 residues. CDR3 residues: CASSRDMAGEQFF. The CDR3 region has the DNA TGTGCCAGCAGCCGCGACATGGCAGGTGAGCAGTTCTTC.

V usage is TRBV5-1 and J usage is TRBJ1-1, with TRBD1 matching 7 bases. After removal of 5 bases from V and 6 bases from J, the junction contained 7 bases not matched to a gene. The germline V gene has CDR1 SGHRS and CDR2 YFSETQ. The CDR3 totals 13 residues. Here the CDR3 DNA reads TGCGCCAGCAGTAAAGACAGGGCGGCTGAAGCTTTCTTT. Encoded protein: CASSKDRAAEAFF.

The sample holds many counts of this clonotype. The rearrangement links TRBV12-3 or TRBV12-4 to TRBJ1-1; no clear D. Trimming removed 3 bases at V and 2 bases at J, with 7 bases between. The CDR3 extends over 13 amino acids. The CDR3: CASSFNPNTEAFF. CDR3 DNA: TGTGCCAGCAGTTTTAACCCTAACACTGAAGCTTTCTTT.

The chain recombines TRBV7-2 with TRBJ2-1; 11 bases agree with TRBD1. From germline, CDR1 is SGHTA and CDR2 FQGNSA. V lost 4 bases to trimming and J lost 2 bases; unmatched junction nucleotides: 1. The CDR3 extends over 15 amino acids. The CDR3 coding sequence is TGTGCCAGCAGCTGGACAGGGGGCGCCTACAATGAGCAGTTCTTC. Translation gives CASSWTGGAYNEQFF.

The V gene is TRBV5-6, the J gene TRBJ2-1, with TRBD2 identical over 9 bases. Germline loops: CDR1 SGHDT, CDR2 YYEEEE. The CDR3 loop spans 17 amino acids. Trimming cost V 0 bases and J 1 base; bases outside gene matches: 5. The CDR3 nucleotides are TGTGCCAGCAGCTTGGTGGGGACTAGCACATCCTACAATGAGCAGTTCTTC. It translates to CASSLVGTSTSYNEQFF. Together with reference TRBV5-6 and TRBJ2-1, the CDR3 gives the full variable domain: DAGVTQSPTHLIKTRGQQVTLRCSPKSGHDTVSWYQQALGQGPQFIFQYYEEEERQRGNFPDRFSGHQFPNYSSELNVNALLLGDSALYLCASSLVGTSTSYNEQFFGPGTRLTVL.

The J gene is TRBJ2-7, the V gene TRBV20-1; unclear D gene. This CDR3 has 11 residues. Germline loops: CDR1 DFQATT, CDR2 SNEGSKA (reference sequence). V was pared by 6 bases and J by 2 bases, with 8 bases between. CDR3 nucleotides: TGCAGTGCCCCGTCTGCCTACGAGCAGTACTTC. It is translated as CSAPSAYEQYF.

As regards this clonotype: A read error may explain this, as a much larger clone is one base away. The chain carries TRBV5-1 and TRBJ2-3; D gene ambiguous. This CDR3 comprises 14 residues. V lost 7 bases and J 0 bases, leaving 12 bases between the germline ends. CDR1 is SGHRS, CDR2 YFSETQ, per germline. CDR3 sequence reads: CASSRLSSTDTQYF. Here the CDR3 DNA reads TGCGCCAGCTCCAGACTTTCTAGCACAGATACGCAGTATTTT.

This clonotype was observed once. A single base separates this from a much larger clone, so it may be a read error. J is TRBJ1-5 and V is TRBV7-9, with D possibly matching TRBD1 (5 bases). CDR1 SEHNR and CDR2 FQNEAQ come from the germline V gene (reference sequence). The CDR3 contains 13 residues. The CDR3 DNA reads TGTGCCGGCAGCCTACACGGGGACCAGCCCCAGCATTTT. Its translation is CAGSLHGDQPQHF.

This clonotype appeared a few times. This chain uses TRBV25-1 with TRBJ2-7, with D tentatively TRBD1 (6 bases). V lost 5 bases and J lost 4, with 18 bases in between. This CDR3 region has 15 residues. CDR1 is MGHDK, CDR2 SYGVNS, per germline. CDR3 in DNA: TGTGCCAGCAGTCCGGGAACAGGGATCGGATACGAGCAGTACTTC. This codes for CASSPGTGIGYEQYF.

This clonotype was counted many times. The chain carries TRBV2 and TRBJ2-1; 9 nucleotides line up with TRBD2. CDR1 SNHLY and CDR2 FYNNEI come from the germline V gene. This CDR3 comprises 14 residues. The V and J ends lost 5 bases and 6 bases, in that order; junction bases with no gene match: 5. The CDR3 protein is CASSIRTSVNEQFF. The CDR3 coding sequence is TGTGCCAGCAGTATTAGGACTAGCGTCAATGAGCAGTTCTTC.

As to this clonotype: This may stem from a read error, because a much larger clone lies one nucleotide away. The chain carries TRBV7-3 and TRBJ2-7; D is ambiguous. V dropped 4 bases and J dropped 2 bases, with 12 bases sitting between them. This CDR3 is built from 14 residues. Germline assignment: CDR1 SGHTA and CDR2 FQGTGA. CDR3 sequence reads: CASSSYLGTYEQYF. The CDR3 coding sequence is TGTGCCAGCAGCTCTTATCTGGGGACCTACGAGCAGTACTTC.

This clonotype was picked up many times. This chain links TRBV3-1 with TRBJ2-5; D possibly corresponds to TRBD2 (6 bases). V was clipped by 4 bases and J by 2 bases, with 8 bases between them. Looked up from germline, CDR1 is LGHDT and CDR2 is YNNKEL (reference sequence). The CDR3 totals 13 residues. CDR3 residues: CASSRGLQETQYF. CDR3 in DNA: TGTGCCAGCAGCCGGGGACTTCAAGAGACCCAGTACTTC.

This clonotype has at least ten counts. This rearrangement joins TRBV20-1 to TRBJ1-1; TRBD1 matches 7 bases. The junction had 11 bases not matched to a gene; V was cut back by 6 bases and J by 7 bases. The CDR3 is made up of 13 amino acids. The germline V gene has CDR1 DFQATT and CDR2 SNEGSKA (reference sequence). The CDR3 sequence is CSALPGTEFEAFF. DNA for the CDR3: TGCAGTGCACTACCCGGGACAGAGTTTGAAGCTTTCTTT.

This clonotype was counted many times. The chain uses TRBV9 and TRBJ2-5, with 7 positions matching TRBD2. The CDR3 is 16 residues long. In germline, CDR1 is SGDLS, CDR2 YYNGEE. V lost 4 bases, J lost 5 bases, and 14 bases stayed unmatched. Here the CDR3 DNA reads TGTGCCAGCAGCCCTCAGCGGGGCTCCGTTGGGGAGACCCAGTACTTC. This codes for CASSPQRGSVGETQYF.

In this sample, this clonotype turned up many times. The V and J genes are TRBV5-1 and TRBJ2-3, with 10 bases fitting TRBD2. V dropped 4 bases and J dropped 5; count of bases not matched to a gene: 4. CDR3 size: 14 residues. From germline, CDR1 is SGHRS and CDR2 YFSETQ. CDR3 DNA: TGCGCCAGCAGCCCGGGACTAGCGAAAGATACGCAGTATTTT. It is translated as CASSPGLAKDTQYF.

This clonotype has just a few counts. The rearrangement joins TRBV19 to TRBJ1-1, with TRBD1 matching over 10 bases. Unmatched junction bases numbered 9, after V lost 4 bases and J lost 7 bases. Per the germline V gene, CDR1 is LNHDA and CDR2 is SQIVND (reference sequence). The CDR3 sequence is 15 residues long. The CDR3 protein is CASSKRQGAFGEAFF. CDR3 DNA: TGTGCCAGTAGTAAACGACAGGGGGCCTTTGGTGAAGCTTTCTTT.

The sample holds many counts of this clonotype. The V call is TRBV18, the J call TRBJ1-1; 8 nucleotides align to TRBD1. V gave up 8 bases and J gave up 1 base; unmatched junction bases: 6. Germline CDR1 is KGHSH and CDR2 is LQKENI. The CDR3 is 14 amino acids. CDR3 bases: TGTGCCAGCACTCAGGGGGCCCAGAACACTGAAGCTTTCTTT. This encodes CASTQGAQNTEAFF.

This clonotype showed up many times. The rearrangement uses TRBV6-1 and TRBJ2-1; the match to TRBD1 covers 11 bases. Germline CDR1 is MNHNS and CDR2 is SASEGT. V was clipped by 5 bases and J by 5 bases; unmatched bases: 8. The CDR3 spans 16 residues. The CDR3 here is CASSRTGGGLNNEQFF. The CDR3 coding sequence is TGTGCCAGCAGTCGGACAGGGGGCGGTTTAAACAATGAGCAGTTCTTC.

This clonotype came up many times. This chain links TRBV6-1 with TRBJ2-7; TRBD1 matches 10 bases. CDR1 and CDR2 (germline): MNHNS, SASEGT. Unmatched junction bases numbered 6, after V lost 4 bases and J lost 0 bases. The CDR3 is made up of 16 amino acids. The CDR3, as DNA: TGTGCCAGCAGTGGAAGACAGGGGGCTTACTCCTACGAGCAGTACTTC. Translating it yields CASSGRQGAYSYEQYF.

The CDR3 region is CASALGDGQPQHF. The CDR3 DNA follows: TGTGCCAGCGCCCTAGGGGACGGTCAGCCCCAGCATTTT. The gene calls are TRBV27 and TRBJ1-5; D perhaps matches TRBD1 (5 bases). The CDR3 covers 13 residues. V was clipped by 8 bases and J by 6 bases, with 14 bases between them. CDR1 is MNHEY and CDR2 is SMNVEV in the germline V gene (reference sequence).

There are many counts of this clonotype. The chain carries TRBV7-2 and TRBJ1-1; 7 bases are shared with TRBD1. The CDR3 covers 13 residues. Per the germline V gene, CDR1 is SGHTA and CDR2 is FQGNSA. With V trimmed by 7 bases and J by 3 bases, 5 bases remained unmatched. The CDR3 region is CASTRQGDTEAFF. CDR3 bases: TGTGCCAGCACTCGCCAGGGGGACACTGAAGCTTTCTTT.

In this sample, this clonotype turned up many times. The V call is TRBV5-8, the J call TRBJ1-6; TRBD1 is a possible D gene (5 bases). This CDR3 has 15 amino acids. Germline CDR1 is SGHTS and CDR2 is YDEGEE. Deletions cut 0 bases from V and 15 bases from J, with 19 bases between. The CDR3 loop is CASSLEGGTPFRLHF. CDR3 in DNA: TGTGCCAGCAGCTTGGAGGGCGGGACGCCTTTTCGCCTCCACTTT.